A single sample is the source of the 30 T cell receptor beta chains below, sequenced in a study of patients and donors after allogeneic stem cell transplantation. TCRdb re-called the RT-PCR reads through MiXCR, storing one row per CDR3 protein. The table includes over 350,000 distinct CDR3 sequences, under 20% detected once. Material for sequencing was blood, either unsorted or a sorted T cell fraction (not recorded which). The receptors were gathered from a human donor who was either an allogeneic HSCT recipient or a stem cell or donor lymphocyte infusion donor (not recorded which). It is not recorded whose cells these are; they may come from a transplant donor.

The table lists this clonotype with a few counts. The chain joins TRBV7-8 to TRBJ2-3, with TRBD2 matching 9 bases. Germline lookup yields CDR1 SGHVS and CDR2 FQNEAQ. Germline trimming cut 1 base from V and 5 bases from J; bases unmatched to any gene: 10. The CDR3 runs to 17 residues. This CDR3 is CASSLVAGGRLRDTQYF. The CDR3 bases are TGTGCCAGCAGCTTAGTTGCGGGGGGGCGACTGAGAGATACGCAGTATTTT.

The V call is TRBV9, the J call TRBJ2-3; 8 nucleotides line up with TRBD2. The CDR3 contains 15 residues. J lost 5 bases, V lost 0 bases, and 5 bases had no gene match. Germline V gene sequence: CDR1 SGDLS, CDR2 YYNGEE. CDR3: CASSVVAGGVDTQYF. CDR3 nucleotide sequence: TGTGCCAGCAGCGTAGTTGCGGGGGGTGTAGATACGCAGTATTTT.

The CDR3 protein is CASSPPPDHYGYTF. The CDR3 DNA reads as TGTGCCAGCTCACCACCTCCGGACCACTATGGCTACACCTTC. The chain joins TRBV18 to TRBJ1-2; D unresolved. The CDR3 contains 14 residues. With 0 bases removed from V and 3 bases from J, the gap between germline ends came to 8 bases. Germline V gene sequence: CDR1 KGHSH, CDR2 LQKENI.

The chain couples TRBV10-3 to TRBJ1-2; TRBD1 is a possible D gene (5 bases). Germline CDR1 ENHRY, CDR2 SYGVKD. The ends were cut back, 6 bases at V and 3 bases at J, with 11 bases in the middle. The CDR3 extends over 13 amino acids. CDR3 region: CAISQGRDYGYTF. The DNA for the CDR3 is TGTGCCATCAGCCAGGGAAGGGACTATGGCTACACCTTC.

V is TRBV5-6 and J is TRBJ2-7; TRBD2 matches 9 bases. Trimming removed 1 base from V and 6 bases from J; junction bases left unmatched: 5. There are 14 residues in the CDR3. Germline loops: CDR1 SGHDT, CDR2 YYEEEE. Here the CDR3 reads CASSLQRGVAEQYF. CDR3 sequence (DNA): TGTGCCAGCAGCTTGCAGCGGGGGGTTGCCGAGCAGTACTTC.

This chain uses TRBV5-1 with TRBJ2-4; 7 nucleotides agree with TRBD1. With 4 bases clipped from V and 5 bases from J, the junction kept 3 bases outside the gene matches. Germline CDR1 SGHRS, CDR2 YFSETQ. The CDR3 extends over 13 amino acids. This CDR3 is CASSTGTENIQYF. The CDR3 coding sequence is TGCGCCAGCAGCACCGGGACAGAAAACATTCAGTACTTC.

The sample holds many counts of this clonotype. J is TRBJ2-5 and V is TRBV5-1; 10 bases are shared with TRBD2. The CDR3 has 16 amino acids. The V gene's germline CDR1 is SGHRS and CDR2 YFSETQ. With V trimmed by 2 bases and J by 4 bases, 8 bases remained unmatched. The CDR3 bases are TGCGCCAGCAGCTTATCAGCGGGGGGGCCAGGAGAGACCCAGTACTTC. It yields the protein CASSLSAGGPGETQYF.

This clonotype has a handful of counts. The chain links TRBV7-9 to TRBJ1-6; D not certain. This CDR3 has 14 residues. V was clipped by 7 bases and J by 7 bases, with 14 bases between them. CDR1 is SEHNR and CDR2 is FQNEAQ in the germline V gene (reference sequence). CDR3: CASTQLTPNSPLHF. CDR3 DNA: TGTGCCAGCACCCAACTGACACCGAATTCACCCCTCCACTTT.

This clonotype came up a few times. V and J are TRBV20-1 and TRBJ1-5, with 8 positions matching TRBD1. Germline-derived CDR1 and CDR2 are DFQATT and SNEGSKA (reference sequence). This CDR3 contains 14 residues. V was pared by 0 bases and J by 6 bases, with 4 bases of the junction left unmatched. The chain's CDR3 is CSARDDRGIQPQHF. In nucleotides, the CDR3 is TGCAGTGCTAGAGATGACAGGGGAATTCAGCCCCAGCATTTT.

V and J are TRBV10-3 and TRBJ2-3; no firm D call. CDR1 is ENHRY, CDR2 SYGVKD, per germline. Deletions cut 0 bases from V and 5 bases from J, with 0 bases between. The CDR3 covers 11 residues. The CDR3 DNA reads TGTGCCATCAGTGAGTCAGATACGCAGTATTTT. Protein product: CAISESDTQYF.

V usage is TRBV19 and J usage is TRBJ2-1, with 11 bases matching TRBD2. CDR3 size: 16 residues. Germline V gene sequence: CDR1 LNHDA, CDR2 SQIVND (reference sequence). The V segment lost 6 bases and the J segment 3 bases; nucleotides outside the gene matches: 7. In DNA form, the CDR3 reads TGTGCCAGTAGACCAGGGGGGACTAGCGGCTACAATGAGCAGTTCTTC. Amino acid sequence: CASRPGGTSGYNEQFF.

The V call is TRBV6-2 or TRBV6-3, the J call TRBJ2-2; TRBD1 matches at 8 bases. Losses at the gene ends were 7 bases for V and 15 bases for J; bases not matched to a gene: 7. The germline V gene has CDR1 MNHEY and CDR2 SVGEGT. The CDR3 is 11 amino acids. The CDR3 region is CASNKDRVMFF. The CDR3 DNA follows: TGTGCCAGCAACAAGGACAGGGTTATGTTTTTT.

CDR3 bases: TGTGCCATCAGTGAGTCTAAGGACGGGGTTGAAGCTTTCTTT. Protein product: CAISESKDGVEAFF. The genes are TRBV10-3 and TRBJ1-1; D is ambiguous. This CDR3 is built from 14 residues. Germline values: CDR1 ENHRY, CDR2 SYGVKD. V was cut by 0 bases and J by 7 bases, with 12 bases left in between.

The chain combines TRBV29-1 with TRBJ1-2; no definite D call. Trimming shortened V by 3 bases and J by 0 bases, and 2 bases separated the two germline ends. This CDR3 has 11 residues. CDR1 and CDR2 from the germline V gene are SQVTM and ANQGSEA. The CDR3 loop reads CSVETNYGYTF. As DNA, the CDR3 is TGCAGCGTTGAGACTAACTATGGCTACACCTTC.

CDR3 region: CASSPGGLHGYTF. The DNA of the CDR3 is TGTGCCAGCAGCCCAGGGGGGCTCCATGGCTACACCTTC. The chain employs TRBV7-3 and TRBJ1-2; 7 bases map to TRBD1. CDR3 length: 13 residues. V shed 5 bases, J shed 6 bases, and the junction held 6 bases outside the gene matches. Germline V gene data show CDR1 as SGHTA and CDR2 as FQGTGA.

This clonotype was seen many times. The rearrangement joins TRBV5-1 to TRBJ1-2; no clear D gene. The V end was cut by 0 bases, the J end by 0 bases, with 9 bases between. Germline V gives CDR1 SGHRS, CDR2 YFSETQ. The CDR3 sequence is 15 residues long. The CDR3 nucleotides read TGCGCCAGCAGCTTGGCCTTGGGGTCTAACTATGGCTACACCTTC. It specifies CASSLALGSNYGYTF.

This chain uses TRBV5-5 with TRBJ1-3; D is perhaps TRBD1 (5 bases). There are 15 residues in the CDR3. Per the germline V gene, CDR1 is SGHKS and CDR2 is YYEKEE (reference sequence). Trimming removed 4 bases at V and 2 bases at J, with 13 bases between. The CDR3 reads CASSPSWGTGNTIYF. The CDR3 DNA reads TGTGCCAGCAGCCCGTCTTGGGGGACTGGAAACACCATATATTTT.

The sample holds many counts of this clonotype. The chain has TRBV5-1 and TRBJ2-7, with D perhaps TRBD1 or TRBD2 (6 bases each). With 1 base removed from V and 5 bases from J, the gap between germline ends came to 7 bases. CDR3 length: 12 amino acids. Germline lookup yields CDR1 SGHRS and CDR2 YFSETQ. DNA of the CDR3: TGCGCCAGCAGCTTGAGGGGGGACGAGCAGTACTTC. Translated: CASSLRGDEQYF.

A few counts support this clonotype. The chain has TRBV6-1 and TRBJ1-3; D may be TRBD1 (5 bases). V was shortened by 6 bases and J by 4 bases, with 13 bases between the two germline ends. Germline CDR1 is MNHNS and CDR2 is SASEGT. The CDR3 extends over 14 amino acids. In nucleotides, the CDR3 is TGTGCCAGCAGCTCCGAGCCAGGGGGAAACACCATATATTTT. It codes for CASSSEPGGNTIYF.

The chain employs TRBV2 and TRBJ2-3, with D perhaps matching TRBD1 (5 bases). The germline V and J ends were trimmed by 8 bases and 2 bases, with 8 bases remaining between them. The CDR3 runs to 12 residues. Germline assignment: CDR1 SNHLY and CDR2 FYNNEI. CDR3 sequence: CASGHNTDTQYF. CDR3 nucleotide sequence: TGTGCCAGCGGACACAACACAGATACGCAGTATTTT.

In this sample, this clonotype turned up a few times. The rearrangement uses TRBV15 and TRBJ1-1, with unresolved D. CDR3 length: 12 amino acids. Trimming removed 0 bases from V and 12 bases from J, with 11 bases in between. Per germline, CDR1 LNHNV and CDR2 YYDKDF (reference sequence). In DNA, the CDR3 is TGTGCCACCAGCAGAGATGGGTCCCTGACTTTCTTT. This gives the protein CATSRDGSLTFF.

This clonotype was seen many times. CDR3 nucleotides: TGCAGCGTTAATGGCCTAACACACTACGAGCAGTACTTC. This gives the protein CSVNGLTHYEQYF. The rearrangement joins TRBV29-1 to TRBJ2-7; no clear D gene. The germline CDR1 and CDR2 sequences are SQVTM and ANQGSEA. This CDR3 region has 13 residues. V gave up 5 bases and J gave up 3 bases, with 14 bases separating them.

This clonotype appeared many times. J is TRBJ1-2 and V is TRBV7-2; 8 nucleotides line up with TRBD1. Trimming removed 2 bases from V and 6 bases from J; junction bases left unmatched: 5. CDR1 is SGHTA and CDR2 is FQGNSA in the germline V gene. This CDR3 is 14 amino acids long. The CDR3 loop reads CASSLFRGLDGYTF. The DNA of the CDR3 is TGTGCCAGCAGCTTATTCAGGGGGCTCGATGGCTACACCTTC.

Only a few counts were recorded for this clonotype. The chain carries TRBV25-1 and TRBJ2-7; the match to TRBD2 covers 9 bases. The CDR3 spans 14 residues. Trimming at V came to 6 bases and at J to 2 bases, leaving 5 bases not matched to a gene. Germline CDR1 is MGHDK and CDR2 is SYGVNS. Here the CDR3 DNA reads TGTGCCAGCAGCGCCCTAGCGGGACCCTACGAGCAGTACTTC. Amino acid sequence: CASSALAGPYEQYF.

This clonotype occurred a few times. This rearrangement joins TRBV5-4 to TRBJ2-3; 12 bases fit TRBD1. The germline V gene encodes CDR1 SGHNT and CDR2 YYREEE (reference sequence). This CDR3 spans 15 amino acids. V was clipped by 4 bases and J by 4 bases; unmatched bases: 4. CDR3: CASSPGDRGPDTQYF. CDR3 sequence (DNA): TGTGCCAGCAGCCCCGGGGACAGGGGGCCAGATACGCAGTATTTT.

The chain carries TRBV12-3 or TRBV12-4 and TRBJ1-2; 9 bases match TRBD1. The CDR3 spans 16 residues. The trim removed 5 bases at V and 4 bases at J, leaving 11 bases unmatched. The CDR3 bases are TGTGCCAGCAGTCCGGACAGGGGATCGATTGCCTATGGCTACACCTTC. This translates into CASSPDRGSIAYGYTF.

Ten or more counts support this clonotype. The chain couples TRBV10-3 to TRBJ1-2; D is perhaps TRBD1 (5 bases). In germline, CDR1 is ENHRY, CDR2 SYGVKD. V was cut by 8 bases and J by 8 bases, with 15 bases left in between. CDR3 length: 12 amino acids. For the CDR3, the DNA is TGTGCCATCGACGCGGGGCGCGGGGGCTACACCTTC. Amino acid sequence: CAIDAGRGGYTF.

This clonotype showed up just a few times. The J gene is TRBJ1-3, the V gene TRBV28; D call uncertain. The germline CDR1 and CDR2 sequences are MDHEN and SYDVKM. Trimming removed 2 bases at V and 0 bases at J, with 8 bases between. The CDR3 is 15 residues long. In nucleotides, the CDR3 is TGTGCCAGCAGTTTAATAGTTGACTCTGGAAACACCATATATTTT. Amino acids: CASSLIVDSGNTIYF. Combining the CDR3 with reference TRBV28 and TRBJ1-3 gives the whole variable domain DVKVTQSSRYLVKRTGEKVFLECVQDMDHENMFWYRQDPGLGLRLIYFSYDVKMKEKGDIPEGYSVSREKKERFSLILESASTNQTSMYLCASSLIVDSGNTIYFGEGSWLTVV.

This clonotype was detected a few times. The chain is built from TRBV5-6 and TRBJ2-1; possibly TRBD2 for D (6 bases). This CDR3 contains 14 residues. Germline CDR1 SGHDT, CDR2 YYEEEE. V was shortened by 4 bases and J by 6 bases, with 14 bases between the two germline ends. Here the CDR3 reads CASSKGEAFNEQFF. CDR3 in DNA: TGTGCCAGCAGCAAAGGGGAGGCTTTCAATGAGCAGTTCTTC.

For the CDR3, the DNA is TGCGCCAGCAGCTTTACAGGGGGTTACTACGAGCAGTACTTC. Translating it yields CASSFTGGYYEQYF. This chain links TRBV5-1 with TRBJ2-7; 8 nucleotides match TRBD1. V lost 2 bases and J lost 3; bases outside the gene matches: 4. Germline CDR1 is SGHRS and CDR2 is YFSETQ. This CDR3 comprises 14 residues.